These 7 T cell receptor beta chains were sequenced from one sample in a study of CD8 T cells in Susac syndrome. RNA in amounts of roughly 0.5 to 1 ug was reverse transcribed with random hexamers. TCRdb re-called the immunoSEQ multiplex PCR reads with MiXCR, one entry per CDR3 protein. The sample includes about 140,000 distinct CDR3 sequences, around 95% of them seen just once. The specimen sequenced was CD4+ T cells from PBMCs. The receptors originated from a human donor with Susac syndrome.

The chain couples TRBV18 to TRBJ2-1; 10 positions match TRBD2. Losses at the gene ends were 1 base for V and 5 bases for J; bases not matched to a gene: 2. Germline CDR1 KGHSH, CDR2 LQKENI. CDR3 length equals 15 residues. CDR3 in amino acids: CASSPQRGGNNEQFF. CDR3 DNA: TGTGCCAGCTCACCACAGCGGGGGGGTAACAATGAGCAGTTCTTC. The full variable domain, its missing parts supplied by reference TRBV18 and TRBJ2-1, is NAGVMQNPRHLVRRRGQEARLRCSPMKGHSHVYWYRQLPEEGLKFMVYLQKENIIDESGMPKERFSAEFPKEGPSILRIQQVVRGDSAAYFCASSPQRGGNNEQFFGPGTRLTVL.

The chain couples TRBV6-1 to TRBJ2-5, with D possibly TRBD2 on 5 matching bases. Germline CDR1 MNHNS, CDR2 SASEGT. V lost 6 bases to trimming and J lost 5 bases, with 16 bases between them. The CDR3 runs 14 residues. The CDR3 sequence: CASRRELGLETQYF. The DNA of the CDR3 is TGTGCCAGCAGGAGGGAGTTGGGCCTGGAGACCCAGTACTTC.

The chain couples TRBV2 to TRBJ1-5; the D gene is possibly TRBD1 (5 bases). V was trimmed by 7 bases and J by 0 bases, leaving 13 bases between them. This CDR3 has 15 amino acids. CDR1 is SNHLY and CDR2 is FYNNEI in the germline V gene. The CDR3 protein is CASTPNRYSNQPQHF. The CDR3 coding sequence is TGTGCCAGCACCCCTAACAGGTATAGCAATCAGCCCCAGCATTTT.

The CDR3 sequence is CATSRDMKFQETQYF. In nucleotides, the CDR3 is TGTGCCACCAGCAGAGATATGAAGTTCCAAGAGACCCAGTACTTC. V and J are TRBV15 and TRBJ2-5; D gene uncertain. CDR3 length: 15 residues. Per the germline V gene, CDR1 is LNHNV and CDR2 is YYDKDF (reference sequence). Trimming shortened V by 0 bases and J by 1 base, and 9 bases separated the two germline ends.

The chain recombines TRBV6-6 with TRBJ2-7; D may be TRBD2 (5 bases). Germline values: CDR1 MNHNY, CDR2 SVGAGI (reference sequence). The germline V and J ends were trimmed by 6 bases and 2 bases, with 14 bases remaining between them. The CDR3 is 14 amino acids. The DNA for the CDR3 is TGTGCCAGCAGACCCAGGACTGGGACCTACGAGCAGTACTTC. This gives the protein CASRPRTGTYEQYF.

This chain links TRBV20-1 with TRBJ2-3; D perhaps matches TRBD2 (5 bases). The V end was cut by 7 bases, the J end by 4 bases, with 12 bases between. Germline V lookup: CDR1 DFQATT, CDR2 SNEGSKA (reference sequence). CDR3 length equals 12 residues. CDR3 nucleotide sequence: TGCAGTGGGTCCGAGGGAGCAGATACGCAGTATTTT. Translated, it gives CSGSEGADTQYF.

This chain links TRBV12-3 or TRBV12-4 with TRBJ1-6; tentative D call: TRBD1 (5 bases). The V and J ends lost 3 bases and 7 bases respectively, with 10 bases between them. This CDR3 has 14 residues. CDR3 region: CASSLSGDNSPLHF. In DNA form, the CDR3 reads TGTGCCAGCAGTTTGAGTGGGGACAATTCACCCCTCCACTTT.